The next 13 T cell receptor beta chains were all read from a single sample in a study of glioma-infiltrating T cells. Using RNA template, CDR3s of TCR alpha and beta were amplified with iRepertoire arm-PCR. TCRdb reprocessed the multiplex PCR reads with MiXCR, giving one entry per CDR3 protein. This sample has about 210,000 distinct CDR3 sequences; 32% occur once, and the top ten carry 20% to 25%. Sequenced input: glioma tissue, nonneoplastic brain tissue, or PBMCs (not recorded which). Source of these receptors: a human donor with low-grade glioma or glioblastoma, undergoing nonglioma brain surgery, or in good health (not recorded which).

This clonotype was counted ten times or more. The rearrangement uses TRBV20-1 and TRBJ1-1, with a tentative D call TRBD1 (5 bases). CDR1 is DFQATT, CDR2 SNEGSKA, per germline (reference sequence). Trimming pared 3 bases from V and 1 base from J, leaving 15 bases between. The CDR3 length is 15 residues. This CDR3 reads CSASWQGSRNTEAFF. CDR3 bases: TGCAGTGCTAGTTGGCAGGGCAGTCGGAACACTGAAGCTTTCTTT.

The chain recombines TRBV15 with TRBJ2-3; TRBD2 aligns across 11 bases. The CDR3 contains 16 residues. The germline gives CDR1 LNHNV, CDR2 YYDKDF (reference sequence). With 3 bases clipped from V and 3 bases from J, the junction kept 5 bases outside the gene matches. CDR3 bases: TGTGCCACCAGCAGGGGTAGCGGGAGGGAGACAGATACGCAGTATTTT. This gives the protein CATSRGSGRETDTQYF.

The chain is built from TRBV29-1 and TRBJ1-2; no clear D gene. V lost 2 bases and J lost 2, with 9 bases in between. The CDR3 sequence is 13 residues long. Per germline, CDR1 SQVTM and CDR2 ANQGSEA. CDR3 sequence reads: CSVEQVKNYGYTF. In nucleotides, the CDR3 is TGCAGCGTTGAACAGGTGAAAAACTATGGCTACACCTTC. The complete variable domain, with remaining parts taken from reference TRBV29-1 and TRBJ1-2, reads SAVISQKPSRDICQRGTSLTIQCQVDSQVTMMFWYRQQPGQSLTLIATANQGSEATYESGFVIDKFPISRPNLTFSTLTVSNMSPEDSSIYLCSVEQVKNYGYTFGSGTRLTVV.

This clonotype was seen many times. V is TRBV7-9 and J is TRBJ2-7, with TRBD2 as a possible D gene (6 bases). V gave up 5 bases and J gave up 4 bases, with 18 bases separating them. The CDR3 length is 15 residues. Per germline, CDR1 SEHNR and CDR2 FQNEAQ (reference sequence). Here the CDR3 DNA reads TGTGCCAGCAGCCCCCGCTCTAGCGCCCCGTACGAGCAGTACTTC. As protein: CASSPRSSAPYEQYF.

This clonotype occurred many times. The rearrangement links TRBV20-1 to TRBJ1-5, with 9 nucleotides matching TRBD1. The ends lost 3 bases at V and 7 bases at J; junction bases unmatched: 10. CDR1 and CDR2 (germline): DFQATT, SNEGSKA (reference sequence). The CDR3 totals 15 residues. CDR3 loop: CSASRDRETEQPQHF. The CDR3 DNA follows: TGCAGTGCTAGTCGGGACAGGGAGACAGAGCAGCCCCAGCATTTT.

This clonotype was observed a few times. This chain links TRBV19 with TRBJ2-7; D unresolved. CDR1 LNHDA and CDR2 SQIVND come from the germline V gene (reference sequence). V was clipped by 0 bases and J by 2 bases, with 2 bases between them. The CDR3 sequence is 12 residues long. The chain's CDR3 is CASSIDPYEQYF. CDR3 DNA sequence: TGTGCCAGTAGTATAGATCCCTACGAGCAGTACTTC.

This clonotype was detected many times. Written as DNA, the CDR3 is TGCAGTGCTAGAGGGCCGTTGGCAGCCAAAAACATTCAGTACTTC. Protein: CSARGPLAAKNIQYF. The chain uses TRBV20-1 and TRBJ2-4; D gene uncertain. V shed 1 base and J shed 0 bases, with 10 bases lying between them. Germline V gives CDR1 DFQATT, CDR2 SNEGSKA (reference sequence). CDR3 size: 15 residues.

Comments on this clonotype: A much larger clone is a single base away; this may be a read error. V and J are TRBV2 and TRBJ2-7; maybe TRBD2 (5 bases). The CDR3 is made up of 12 amino acids. The germline V gene encodes CDR1 SNHLY and CDR2 FYNNEI. The V gene lost 6 bases and the J gene lost 7 bases, with 13 bases spanning the gap. As DNA, the CDR3 is TGTGCCAGCAGAACAAACGGGGAAGAGCAGTACTTC. It encodes CASRTNGEEQYF.

Points on this clonotype: This sequence may be a read error, since a much larger clone differs from it by one base. DNA for the CDR3: TGTGTCAGCAGTTCCCTTTCGGGGGCGCCTGGGGCCAACGTCCTGACTTTC. It encodes CVSSSLSGAPGANVLTF. The J gene is TRBJ2-6, the V gene TRBV6-1; TRBD1 or TRBD2 may be the D gene (6 bases each). Per the germline V gene, CDR1 is MNHNS and CDR2 is SASEGT. The CDR3 covers 17 residues.

The chain links TRBV3-1 to TRBJ2-1; 12 bases align to TRBD2. The CDR3 totals 16 residues. Trimming cost V 4 bases and J 2 bases; bases outside gene matches: 3. The V gene's germline CDR1 is LGHDT and CDR2 YNNKEL (reference sequence). The DNA of the CDR3 is TGTGCCAGCAGCCCGACTAGCGGGGGTACCTACAATGAGCAGTTCTTC. It specifies CASSPTSGGTYNEQFF.

In regard to this clonotype: This may come from a read error, since a much larger clone is one base off. The gene calls are TRBV12-3 or TRBV12-4 and TRBJ1-1; no clear D gene. The CDR3 covers 14 residues. V lost 5 bases and J 0 bases, leaving 10 bases between the germline ends. The CDR3 reads CASSLRWMNTEAFF. The CDR3 nucleotides read TGTGCCAGCAGTCTTAGGTGGATGAACACTGAAGCTTTCTTT.

This clonotype appeared many times. The V call is TRBV28, the J call TRBJ2-1; the D gene is possibly TRBD1 (5 bases). V lost 5 bases and J 15 bases, leaving 17 bases between the germline ends. The CDR3 length is 12 residues. Germline CDR1 is MDHEN and CDR2 is SYDVKM. CDR3 residues: CASSPYDRSPFF. The CDR3 DNA reads as TGTGCCAGCAGTCCCTACGACAGAAGTCCGTTCTTC.

This clonotype was seen only a few times. The chain recombines TRBV5-1 with TRBJ2-3; D call uncertain. The CDR3 is 16 amino acids. Germline values: CDR1 SGHRS, CDR2 YFSETQ. Trimming cost V 5 bases and J 0 bases, with 16 bases left between them. This CDR3 reads CASRMLLGTSTDTQYF. The DNA for the CDR3 is TGCGCCAGCAGGATGCTCCTAGGAACTAGCACAGATACGCAGTATTTT.